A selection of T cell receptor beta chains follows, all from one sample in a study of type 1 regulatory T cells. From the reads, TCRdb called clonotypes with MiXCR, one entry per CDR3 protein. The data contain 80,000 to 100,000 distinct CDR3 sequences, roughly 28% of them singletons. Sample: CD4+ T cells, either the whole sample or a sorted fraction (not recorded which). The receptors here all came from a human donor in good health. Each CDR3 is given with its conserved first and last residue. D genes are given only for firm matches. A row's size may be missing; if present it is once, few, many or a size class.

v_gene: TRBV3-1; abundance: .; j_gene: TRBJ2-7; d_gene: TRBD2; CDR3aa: CASSQGTSGKAVYEQYF; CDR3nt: TGTGCCAGCAGCCAGGGGACTAGCGGGAAAGCTGTCTACGAGCAGTACTTC
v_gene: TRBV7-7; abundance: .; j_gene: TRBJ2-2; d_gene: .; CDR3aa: CASSPNTNTGELFF; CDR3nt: TGTGCCAGCAGCCCCAACACCAACACCGGGGAGCTGTTTTTT
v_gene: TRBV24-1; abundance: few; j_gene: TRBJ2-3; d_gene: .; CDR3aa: CATSVLDTQYF; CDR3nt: TGTGCCACCAGTGTTTTAGATACGCAGTATTTT
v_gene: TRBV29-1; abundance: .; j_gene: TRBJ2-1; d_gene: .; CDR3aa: CSPGWRVVYNEQFF; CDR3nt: TGCAGCCCGGGGTGGCGGGTAGTTTACAATGAGCAGTTCTTC
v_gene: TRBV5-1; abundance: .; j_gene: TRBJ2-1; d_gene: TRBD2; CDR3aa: CASSPSLGGRVFDEQFF; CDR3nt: TGCGCCAGCAGCCCAAGTCTGGGAGGGCGGGTTTTCGATGAGCAGTTCTTC
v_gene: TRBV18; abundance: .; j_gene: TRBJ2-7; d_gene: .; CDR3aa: CASSRSGGGLYEQYF; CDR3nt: TGTGCCAGCTCACGGTCCGGCGGAGGTCTTTACGAGCAGTACTTC
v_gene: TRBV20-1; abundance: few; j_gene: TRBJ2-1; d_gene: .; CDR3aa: CSATGVNNEQFF; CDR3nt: TGCAGTGCTACGGGAGTGAACAATGAGCAGTTCTTC
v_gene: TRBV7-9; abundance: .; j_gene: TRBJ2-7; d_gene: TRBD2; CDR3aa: CASSLDRGEQQYF; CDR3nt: TGTGCCAGCAGCTTAGATCGGGGGGAGCAGCAGTACTTC
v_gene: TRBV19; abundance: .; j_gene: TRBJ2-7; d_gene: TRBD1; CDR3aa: CASSIRQGGYEQYF; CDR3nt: TGTGCCAGTAGTATAAGACAGGGGGGCTACGAGCAGTACTTC
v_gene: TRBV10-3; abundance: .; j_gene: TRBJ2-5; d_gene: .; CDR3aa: CAICGSDSDQETQYF; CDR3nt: TGTGCCATCTGTGGTTCGGACAGCGACCAAGAGACCCAGTACTTC
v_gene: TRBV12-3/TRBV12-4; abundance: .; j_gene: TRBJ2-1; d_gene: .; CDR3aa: CASSSPRGGNTHNEQFF; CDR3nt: TGTGCCAGCAGTTCCCCGAGAGGCGGGAATACCCACAATGAGCAGTTCTTC
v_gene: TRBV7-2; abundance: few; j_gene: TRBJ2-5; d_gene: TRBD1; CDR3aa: CASSLAGTAQETQYF; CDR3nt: TGTGCCAGCAGCTTAGCCGGGACAGCCCAAGAGACCCAGTACTTC
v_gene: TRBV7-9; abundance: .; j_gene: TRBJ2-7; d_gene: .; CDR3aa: CASSLAAGPLYEQYF; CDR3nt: TGTGCCAGCAGCTTAGCCGCGGGGCCCCTCTACGAGCAGTACTTC
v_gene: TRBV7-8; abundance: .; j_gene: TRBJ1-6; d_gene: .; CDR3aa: CASSPIPLTGRAPLHF; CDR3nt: TGTGCCAGCAGCCCCATACCTTTGACAGGTCGGGCACCCCTCCACTTT
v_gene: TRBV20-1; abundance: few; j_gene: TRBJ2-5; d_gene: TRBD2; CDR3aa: CSAREGRGQETQYF; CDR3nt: TGCAGTGCTAGAGAAGGGAGGGGACAAGAGACCCAGTACTTC
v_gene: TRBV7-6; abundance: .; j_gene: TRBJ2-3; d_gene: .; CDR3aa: CASSPQRSTDTQYF; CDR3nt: TGTGCCAGCAGTCCACAGCGGAGCACAGATACGCAGTATTTT
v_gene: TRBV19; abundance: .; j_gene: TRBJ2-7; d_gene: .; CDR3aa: CASSIGRDYEQYF; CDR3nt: TGTGCCAGTAGTATCGGGCGGGACTACGAGCAGTACTTC
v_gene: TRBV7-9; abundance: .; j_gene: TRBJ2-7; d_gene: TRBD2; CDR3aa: CASSIGAGFGTTSSYEQYF; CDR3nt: TGTGCCAGCAGCATCGGGGCGGGATTTGGGACTACCAGCTCCTACGAGCAGTACTTC
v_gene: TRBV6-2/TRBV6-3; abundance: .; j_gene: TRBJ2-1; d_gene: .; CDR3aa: CASSYDRTINEQFF; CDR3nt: TGTGCCAGCAGTTACGATCGGACCATTAATGAGCAGTTCTTC
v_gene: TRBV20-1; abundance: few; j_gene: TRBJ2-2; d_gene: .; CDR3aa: CSAIDTGNTGELFF; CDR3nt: TGCAGTGCTATAGACACCGGCAACACCGGGGAGCTGTTTTTT
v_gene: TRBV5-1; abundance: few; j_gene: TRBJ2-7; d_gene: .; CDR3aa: CASSLEGSYYEQYF; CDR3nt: TGCGCCAGCAGCTTGGAAGGGAGCTACTACGAGCAGTACTTC
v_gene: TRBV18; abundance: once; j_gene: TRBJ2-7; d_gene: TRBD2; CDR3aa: CASSPTSGNEQYF; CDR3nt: TGTGCCAGCTCACCGACTAGCGGGAACGAGCAGTACTTC
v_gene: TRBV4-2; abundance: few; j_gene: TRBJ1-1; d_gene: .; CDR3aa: CASSQDTNTEAFF; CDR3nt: TGTGCCAGCAGCCAAGATACGAACACTGAAGCTTTCTTT
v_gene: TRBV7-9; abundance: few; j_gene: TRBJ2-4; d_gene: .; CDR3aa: CASSPQGEKNIQYF; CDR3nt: TGTGCCAGCAGCCCGCAGGGTGAAAAAAACATTCAGTACTTC
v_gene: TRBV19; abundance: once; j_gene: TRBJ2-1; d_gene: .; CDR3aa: CASSPGLLYNEQFF; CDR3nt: TGTGCCAGTAGTCCCGGTCTACTCTACAATGAGCAGTTCTTC
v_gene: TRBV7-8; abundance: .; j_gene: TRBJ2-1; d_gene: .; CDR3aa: CASSGSPPAGRGPIGEQFF; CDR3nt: TGTGCCAGCAGCGGGAGCCCCCCCGCGGGCCGTGGTCCTATCGGTGAGCAGTTCTTC
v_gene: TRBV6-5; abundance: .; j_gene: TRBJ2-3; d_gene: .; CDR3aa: CASSYSIADHTDAQYF; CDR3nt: TGTGCCAGCAGTTACTCAATAGCGGATCACACAGATGCGCAGTATTTT
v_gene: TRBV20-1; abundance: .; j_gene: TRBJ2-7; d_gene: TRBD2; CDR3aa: CSAPLGGTYEQYF; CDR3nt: TGCAGTGCCCCCCTGGGGGGGACCTACGAGCAGTACTTC
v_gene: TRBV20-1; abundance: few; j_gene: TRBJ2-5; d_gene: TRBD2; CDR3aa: CSARDYRGETQYF; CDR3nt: TGCAGTGCGAGGGACTACCGCGGGGAGACCCAGTACTTC
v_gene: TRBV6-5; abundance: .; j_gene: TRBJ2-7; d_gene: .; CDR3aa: CASSLRGTEGEQYF; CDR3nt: TGTGCCAGCAGCCTTCGGGGCACCGAGGGAGAGCAGTACTTC
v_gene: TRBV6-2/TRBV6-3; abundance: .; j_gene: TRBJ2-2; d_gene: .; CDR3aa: CASRPDRLNTGELFF; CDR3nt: TGTGCCAGCAGACCCGACAGGCTGAACACCGGGGAGCTGTTTTTT
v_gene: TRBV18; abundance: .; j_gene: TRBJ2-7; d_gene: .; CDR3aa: CASSPSTSSGEQYF; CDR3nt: TGTGCCAGCTCACCCTCGACAAGTTCAGGGGAGCAGTACTTC
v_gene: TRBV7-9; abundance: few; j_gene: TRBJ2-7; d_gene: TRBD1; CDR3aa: CASAGTGKSEQYF; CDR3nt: TGTGCCAGCGCCGGGACAGGGAAGTCCGAGCAGTACTTC
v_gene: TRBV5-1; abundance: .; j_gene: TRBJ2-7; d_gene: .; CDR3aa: CASRRGSSYEQYF; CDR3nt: TGCGCCAGCAGACGGGGGAGCTCCTACGAGCAGTACTTC
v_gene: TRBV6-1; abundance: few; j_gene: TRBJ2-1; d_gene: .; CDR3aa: CASSEVGEQFF; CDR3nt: TGTGCCAGCAGTGAAGTTGGTGAGCAGTTCTTC
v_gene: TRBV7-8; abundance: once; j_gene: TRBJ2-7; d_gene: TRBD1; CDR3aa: CASSLQAGTGVSDYEQYF; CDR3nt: TGTGCCAGCAGCCTCCAAGCCGGGACAGGGGTATCGGACTACGAGCAGTACTTC
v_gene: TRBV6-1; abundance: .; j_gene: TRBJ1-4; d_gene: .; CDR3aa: CASSEGQLSEKLFF; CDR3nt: TGTGCCAGCAGTGAAGGACAACTCTCCGAAAAACTGTTTTTT
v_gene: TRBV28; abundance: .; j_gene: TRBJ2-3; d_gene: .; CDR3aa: CASTDQDTQYF; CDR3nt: TGTGCCAGTACCGATCAAGATACGCAGTATTTT
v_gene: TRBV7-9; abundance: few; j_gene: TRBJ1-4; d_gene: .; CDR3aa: CASTFGTTGQNEKLFF; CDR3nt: TGTGCCAGCACCTTCGGAACCACCGGACAGAATGAAAAACTGTTTTTT
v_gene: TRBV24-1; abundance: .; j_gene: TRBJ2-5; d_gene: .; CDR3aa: CATSDPTGTQETQYF; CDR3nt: TGTGCCACCAGTGACCCTACAGGGACTCAAGAGACCCAGTACTTC
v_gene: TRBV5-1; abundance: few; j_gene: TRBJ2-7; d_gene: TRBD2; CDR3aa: CASSLGLGWSSGRTTYEQYF; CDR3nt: TGCGCCAGCAGCTTGGGTTTGGGTTGGTCTAGCGGGAGGACCACCTACGAGCAGTACTTC
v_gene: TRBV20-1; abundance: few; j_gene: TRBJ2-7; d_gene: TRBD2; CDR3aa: CSADSGRAYEQYF; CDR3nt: TGCAGTGCCGATAGCGGGAGGGCCTACGAGCAGTACTTC